A selection of T cell receptor beta chains follows, all from one sample in a study of blood T cells in healthy people across ages. TCRdb fed the 5' RACE reads into MiXCR, producing one record per CDR3 protein. The sample consists of about 1,500,000 distinct CDR3 sequences, roughly 30% of them appearing once. Sequencing was done on a sample of blood. The receptors originated from a woman aged 25 to 45 in good health. The CDR3 runs from the conserved cysteine through the conserved F or W. D genes are given only for firm matches. For some rows the clone size is stated as once, few or many, or as a class when expanded; others skip it.

abundance,j_gene,d_gene,v_gene,CDR3aa,CDR3nt
-,TRBJ2-4,-,TRBV5-1,CASSLDAGTGDEQYF,TGCGCCAGCAGCTTGGATGCGGGGACGGGCGATGAACAGTACTTC
many,TRBJ2-7,TRBD1,TRBV5-1,CASRSDRYEQYF,TGCGCCAGCAGATCGGACAGGTACGAGCAGTACTTC
many,TRBJ2-7,-,TRBV11-2,CASSATGEQYF,TGTGCCAGCAGCGCAACGGGGGAGCAGTACTTC
-,TRBJ2-1,-,TRBV3-1,CASSVPRRGPYNEQFF,TGTGCCAGCAGCGTACCTAGACGGGGCCCCTACAATGAGCAGTTCTTC
-,TRBJ2-7,TRBD2,TRBV28,CATGGAYEQYF,TGTGCCACCGGGGGGGCATACGAGCAGTACTTC
-,TRBJ2-1,-,TRBV6-5,CASRNRNYEQFF,TGTGCCAGCAGGAACAGGAACTACGAGCAGTTCTTC
-,TRBJ2-1,-,TRBV5-6,CASSLGERSSYNEQFF,TGTGCCAGCAGCTTGGGGGAGCGGAGCTCCTACAATGAGCAGTTCTTC
few,TRBJ2-7,TRBD2,TRBV20-1,CSALTSGAYEQYF,TGCAGTGCTCTGACTAGCGGAGCCTACGAGCAGTACTTC
few,TRBJ2-7,TRBD2,TRBV20-1,CSARGTGGPDEQYF,TGCAGTGCTAGGGGGACGGGAGGGCCCGACGAGCAGTACTTC
few,TRBJ1-2,TRBD1,TRBV7-2,CASSLAYRDSGNYGYTF,TGTGCCAGCAGCTTAGCTTACCGGGACAGTGGTAACTATGGCTACACCTTC
-,TRBJ2-7,TRBD2,TRBV15,CATSKHLAGGPYEQYF,TGTGCCACCAGCAAGCACCTAGCGGGGGGGCCGTACGAGCAGTACTTC
few,TRBJ2-5,TRBD1,TRBV4-3,CASSQEHRGLQETQYF,TGCGCCAGCAGCCAGGAACACAGGGGCCTCCAAGAGACCCAGTACTTC
many,TRBJ2-1,TRBD2,TRBV4-1,CASSQIAGGREQFF,TGCGCCAGCAGCCAAATAGCGGGGGGGCGAGAGCAGTTCTTC
few,TRBJ2-1,-,TRBV11-2,CASRQILPPGTAYNEQFF,TGTGCCAGCAGGCAAATATTACCACCAGGGACGGCCTACAATGAGCAGTTCTTC
many,TRBJ2-4,-,TRBV12-3/TRBV12-4,CASSLGDRVKNIQYF,TGTGCCAGCAGTTTGGGAGACAGAGTCAAAAACATTCAGTACTTC
-,TRBJ1-2,TRBD1,TRBV3-1,CASSEGQGVWGYTF,TGTGCCAGCAGTGAGGGACAGGGCGTCTGGGGCTACACCTTC
few,TRBJ2-5,-,TRBV19,CASTPRQPGETQYF,TGTGCCAGTACCCCAAGGCAGCCCGGGGAGACCCAGTACTTC
many,TRBJ1-5,TRBD1,TRBV4-1,CASSQDGDSRSNQPQHF,TGCGCCAGCAGCCAAGATGGGGACAGTCGGAGCAATCAGCCCCAGCATTTT
few,TRBJ2-3,-,TRBV12-3/TRBV12-4,CASSPQGGEDTQYF,TGTGCCAGCAGCCCCCAGGGTGGAGAAGATACGCAGTATTTT
-,TRBJ1-5,-,TRBV19,CASSSPFGNRPQHF,TGTGCCAGTAGTTCACCTTTCGGGAATCGGCCCCAGCATTTT
-,TRBJ2-6,TRBD2,TRBV27,CASRLGGGSTYEQYF,TGTGCCTCCCGGCTGGGGGGGGGTTCCACCTACGAGCAGTATTTC
-,TRBJ2-5,-,TRBV5-1,CASGSGAGATQETQYF,TGCGCCAGCGGCTCCGGGGCAGGTGCTACTCAAGAGACCCAGTACTTC
few,TRBJ2-7,TRBD2,TRBV6-1,CATKAGFRSYEQYF,TGTGCCACAAAAGCGGGATTTCGATCCTACGAGCAGTACTTC
few,TRBJ2-1,TRBD1,TRBV5-1,CASRRTGTYNEQFF,TGCGCCAGCAGACGGACAGGGACCTACAATGAGCAGTTCTTC
few,TRBJ2-7,-,TRBV5-1,CASSFRESGEQYF,TGCGCCAGCAGCTTTAGGGAGTCGGGCGAGCAGTACTTC
-,TRBJ2-5,TRBD2,TRBV12-3/TRBV12-4,CASSSLLGTSGGKTQYF,TGTGCCAGCAGTTCCCTCCTCGGGACTAGCGGGGGGAAGACCCAGTACTTC
many,TRBJ2-7,TRBD2,TRBV29-1,CSVERSSGLAGTEQYF,TGCAGCGTTGAACGATCCTCGGGACTAGCGGGGACCGAGCAGTACTTC
-,TRBJ2-3,TRBD2,TRBV24-1,CATSDFGGDTRYF,TGTGCCACCAGTGATTTCGGGGGGGATACGCGGTATTTT
few,TRBJ1-1,-,TRBV9,CASSGGGIREVENTEAFF,TGTGCCAGCAGCGGTGGGGGAATCAGGGAGGTGGAGAACACTGAAGCTTTCTTT
-,TRBJ1-2,-,TRBV19,CASRGASDYGYTF,TGTGCCAGTAGAGGGGCGAGCGACTATGGCTACACCTTC
-,TRBJ2-7,TRBD2,TRBV20-1,CSARGGWSVYEQYF,TGCAGTGCTCGCGGGGGGTGGAGTGTTTACGAGCAGTACTTC
-,TRBJ1-4,-,TRBV4-1,CASSQDRGTTNEKLFF,TGCGCCAGCAGCCAAGATAGAGGAACCACTAATGAAAAACTGTTTTTT
few,TRBJ2-1,-,TRBV5-6,CASSPLRYDSYNEQFF,TGTGCCAGCAGCCCCCTTAGGTATGACTCCTACAATGAGCAGTTCTTC
-,TRBJ2-7,-,TRBV5-1,CASSLEVSGTSNYEQYF,TGCGCCAGCAGCTTGGAGGTTTCGGGGACAAGCAACTACGAGCAGTACTTC
few,TRBJ1-2,TRBD1,TRBV5-6,CASSAIQGAAVYGYTF,TGTGCCAGCAGCGCAATACAGGGGGCGGCGGTCTATGGCTACACCTTC
-,TRBJ1-6,-,TRBV7-2,CASSLDSVSPLHF,TGTGCCAGCAGCTTAGACTCTGTTTCACCCCTCCACTTT
few,TRBJ1-2,TRBD1,TRBV5-1,CASSQTGGAGYGYTF,TGCGCCAGCAGCCAGACAGGGGGCGCGGGGTATGGCTACACCTTC